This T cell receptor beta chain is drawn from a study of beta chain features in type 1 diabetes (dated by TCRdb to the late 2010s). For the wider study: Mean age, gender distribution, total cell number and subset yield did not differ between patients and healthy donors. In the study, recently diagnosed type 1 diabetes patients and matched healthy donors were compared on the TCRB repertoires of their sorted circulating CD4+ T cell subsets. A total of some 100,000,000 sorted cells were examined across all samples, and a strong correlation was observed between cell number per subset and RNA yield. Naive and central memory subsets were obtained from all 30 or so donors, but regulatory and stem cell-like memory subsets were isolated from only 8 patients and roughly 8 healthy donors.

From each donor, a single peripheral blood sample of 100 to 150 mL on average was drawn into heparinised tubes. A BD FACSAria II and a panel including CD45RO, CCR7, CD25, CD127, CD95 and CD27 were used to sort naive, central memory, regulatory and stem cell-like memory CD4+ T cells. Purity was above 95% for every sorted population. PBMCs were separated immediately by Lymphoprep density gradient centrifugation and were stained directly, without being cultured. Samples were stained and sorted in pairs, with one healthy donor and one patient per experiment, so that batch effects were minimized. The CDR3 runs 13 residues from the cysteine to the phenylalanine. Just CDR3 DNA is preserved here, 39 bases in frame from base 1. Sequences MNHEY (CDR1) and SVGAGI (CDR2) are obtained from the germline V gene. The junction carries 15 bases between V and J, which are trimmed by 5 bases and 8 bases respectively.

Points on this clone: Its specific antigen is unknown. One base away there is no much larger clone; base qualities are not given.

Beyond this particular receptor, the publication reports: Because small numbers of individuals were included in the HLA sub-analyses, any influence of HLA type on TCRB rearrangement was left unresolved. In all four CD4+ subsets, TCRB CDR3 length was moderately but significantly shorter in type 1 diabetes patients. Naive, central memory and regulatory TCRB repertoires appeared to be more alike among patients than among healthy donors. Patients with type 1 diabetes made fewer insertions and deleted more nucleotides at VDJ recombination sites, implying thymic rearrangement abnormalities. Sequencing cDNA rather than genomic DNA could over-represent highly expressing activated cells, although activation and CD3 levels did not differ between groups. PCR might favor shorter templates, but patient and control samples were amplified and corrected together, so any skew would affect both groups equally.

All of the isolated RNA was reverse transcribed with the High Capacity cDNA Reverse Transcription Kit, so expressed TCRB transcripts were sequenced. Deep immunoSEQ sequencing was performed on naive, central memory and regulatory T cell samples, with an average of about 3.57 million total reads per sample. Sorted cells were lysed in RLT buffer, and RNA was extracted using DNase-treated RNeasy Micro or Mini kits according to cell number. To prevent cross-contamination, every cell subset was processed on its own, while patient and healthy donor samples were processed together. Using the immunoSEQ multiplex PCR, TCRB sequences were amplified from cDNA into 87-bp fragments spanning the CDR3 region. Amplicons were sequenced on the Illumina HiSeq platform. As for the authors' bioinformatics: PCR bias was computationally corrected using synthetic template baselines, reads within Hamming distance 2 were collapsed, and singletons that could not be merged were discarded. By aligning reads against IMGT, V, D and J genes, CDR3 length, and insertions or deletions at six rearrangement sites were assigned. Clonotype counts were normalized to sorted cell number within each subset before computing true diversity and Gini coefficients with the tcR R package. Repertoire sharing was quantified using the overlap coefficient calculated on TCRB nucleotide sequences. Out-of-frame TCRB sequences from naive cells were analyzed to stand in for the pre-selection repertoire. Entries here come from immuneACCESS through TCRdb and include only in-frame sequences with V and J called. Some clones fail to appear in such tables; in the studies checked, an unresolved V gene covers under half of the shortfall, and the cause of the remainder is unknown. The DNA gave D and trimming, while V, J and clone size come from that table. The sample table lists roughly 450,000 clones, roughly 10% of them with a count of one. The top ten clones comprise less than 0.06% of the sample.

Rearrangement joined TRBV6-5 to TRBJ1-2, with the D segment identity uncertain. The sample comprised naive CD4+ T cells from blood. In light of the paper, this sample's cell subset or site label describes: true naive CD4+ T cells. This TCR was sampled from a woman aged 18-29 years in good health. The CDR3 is CASSPGPKRGYTF. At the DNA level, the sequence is TGTGCCAGCAGTCCCGGGCCGAAAAGGGGCTACACCTTC.